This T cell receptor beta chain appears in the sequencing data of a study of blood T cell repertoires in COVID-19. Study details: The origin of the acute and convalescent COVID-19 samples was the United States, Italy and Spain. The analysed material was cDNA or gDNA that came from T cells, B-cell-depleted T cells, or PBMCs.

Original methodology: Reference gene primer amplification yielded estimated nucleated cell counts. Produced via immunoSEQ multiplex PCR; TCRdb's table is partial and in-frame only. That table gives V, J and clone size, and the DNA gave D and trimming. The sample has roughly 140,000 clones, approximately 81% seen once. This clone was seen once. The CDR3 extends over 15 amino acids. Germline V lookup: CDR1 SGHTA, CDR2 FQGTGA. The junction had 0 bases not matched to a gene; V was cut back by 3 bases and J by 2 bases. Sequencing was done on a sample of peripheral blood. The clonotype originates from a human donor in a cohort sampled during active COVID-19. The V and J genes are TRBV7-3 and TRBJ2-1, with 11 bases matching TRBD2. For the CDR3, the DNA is TGTGCCAGCAGCTTTAGCGGGGGGGCCTACAATGAGCAGTTCTTC. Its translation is CASSFSGGAYNEQFF.